The entry below gives a single T cell receptor delta chain sequence along with its context. No cognate antigen has been identified for it. One end of the junction is discordant with germline, which a read error may explain. Thymic samples were depleted of alphabeta T cells, then CD3+ TCRVdelta1+ TCRVdelta2- thymocytes were FACS-sorted. A purity of roughly 98% to 99.6% was achieved for sorted Vdelta1+ thymocytes. The thymic specimens were obtained from roughly eight paediatric patients who were undergoing corrective cardiac surgery and ranged in age from 5 days to 15 months. Thymic tissue was dispersed, and mononuclear cells were isolated on a Histopaque-1077 density gradient. The staining antibodies were anti-TCRVdelta1 clone TS8.2, anti-TCRVdelta2 clone B6, anti-CD3 clone HIT3a and anti-TCRalphabeta clone IP26. This entry belongs to a study of Vδ1+ human thymocytes (dated 2018 in TCRdb). General notes on the study: As a data resource, the study described the mRNA-level TRG and TRD CDR3 repertoires found in highly purified Vdelta1+ thymocytes taken from young children. Validation of the multiplex-based CDR3 amplicon strategy against 5'RACE-based CDR3 amplicon generation methods had been performed previously.

RNA extraction was performed with the RNeasy mini kit, and reverse transcription was done with Superscript III. CDR3 amplicons were generated by multiplex PCR with pooled V-gene forward primers and a constant-region reverse primer carrying Illumina adaptor overhangs. After gel purification, the amplicons were indexed with Nextera index primers over roughly 8 extra PCR cycles and then purified using AMPure XP beads. The libraries were sequenced on an Illumina MiSeq using paired-end 250 bp reads, dual indexing and a 20% PhiX spike-in. The original methods were these. FastQC was used to quality check the reads, while ea-utils fastq-join merged the TRG read pairs. Annotation of sequences was performed with IMGT/HighV-QUEST, only productive sequences with unambiguous V-gene assignment were retained, and clonotypes were defined by identical CDR3 sequence. Downstream analysis used VDJtools 1.1.1, tcR 2.2.3, Treemap and vegan Shannon diversity in R 3.4.4. After TCRdb called clones again from the public reads with CATT, rows with identical DNA were merged. The V and J calls were determined by TCRdb, not by the authors. The sample profile shows tens of thousands of delta-chain clones; approximately 16% of them were found once. The ten most abundant clones make up approximately 0.54% of the sample.

CDR1 and CDR2 are drawn from the germline V gene: TSWWSYY, QGS. From the cysteine through the phenylalanine, the CDR3 covers 19 amino acids. Only the CDR3 portion is preserved as DNA: 57 bases, with reading frame beginning at the first base. Results and caveats for the whole study, not just this receptor: Because unexpected Vdelta2 sequences could lead to misinterpretation of bulk repertoire data, the authors recommended using highly purified populations and single-cell validation. Despite high sort purity, 15% to 25% of thymic TRD sequences were Vdelta2 (and few Vdelta3), unlike peripheral blood Vdelta1+ controls. No clustering by age or sex was observed, so analyses did not stratify donors by these variables. Thymic TRG and TRD repertoires appeared highly polyclonal with Gaussian CDR3 length distributions, unlike oligoclonal peripheral blood repertoires. Donors shared many TRG clonotypes (up to roughly 6.9x10^3), but TRD repertoires were essentially private, with at most 120 shared.

The sequenced material came from Vdelta1+ gamma-delta thymocytes from the thymus. The sample's cell subset or site label, decoded: FACS-sorted CD3+ TCRalphabeta- TCRVdelta1+ TCRVdelta2- thymocytes. The chain joins TRDV1 to TRDJ1; TRDD3 aligns with 8 central bases. This receptor was identified in a boy younger than two who had congenital heart surgery. For the CDR3, the sequence is CALRDGRTILGVFTDKLIF. Read as DNA, the sequence is TGTGCTCTTCGGGATGGGAGGACAATACTGGGGGTTTTCACCGATAAACTCATCTTT.